A selection of T cell receptor beta chains follows, all from one sample in a study of cytomegalovirus exposure and HLA in healthy donors. The repertoire was sequenced with immunoSEQ multiplex PCR; TCRdb's copy has only in-frame clones and lacks some. The sample yields roughly 180,000 clones, around 78% seen once. The sequencing input was PBMCs. All receptors derive from a man between 18 and 35 years old in good health and CMV-seronegative. Both conserved end residues are part of each CDR3. The D gene is left open where the match is weak. Size tells how often a clone was seen (once, few, many) or the class of an expanded clone, and some rows leave it out.

v_call	j_call	d_call	clone_size	cdr3_nt	cdr3_aa
TRBV28	TRBJ2-3	TRBD2	few	TGTGCCAGCAGGTTAGCGGGGGGGCCTACAGATACGCAGTATTTT	CASRLAGGPTDTQYF
TRBV27	TRBJ2-7	TRBD2	.	TGTGCCAGCAGAAGACTAGCGGACTCCTACGAGCAGTACTTC	CASRRLADSYEQYF
TRBV28	TRBJ1-2	TRBD1	.	TGTGCCTGCAGGGACAGGGAGGAGGATGGCTACACCTTC	CACRDREEDGYTF
TRBV15	TRBJ1-2	TRBD1	.	TGTGCCACCAGCAGAGAACAGGGGTGGGGTATAGTGGATGGCTACACCTTC	CATSREQGWGIVDGYTF
TRBV6-5	TRBJ1-5	.	.	TGTGCCAGCAGTTACTACCCAGGTAATCAGCCCCAGCATTTT	CASSYYPGNQPQHF
TRBV2	TRBJ1-4	TRBD1	.	TGTGCCACCACCGGGACAGACTATGAAAAACTGTTTTTT	CATTGTDYEKLFF
TRBV15	TRBJ2-7	TRBD1	.	TGTGCCACCAGCACCGGACAGGGCTACGAGCAGTACTTC	CATSTGQGYEQYF
TRBV18	TRBJ2-1	.	.	TGTGCCAGCTCACCACCTTTGAGCAATCCCCATGAGCAGTTCTTC	CASSPPLSNPHEQFF
TRBV19	TRBJ2-1	TRBD2	.	TGTGCCAGTAGTACCCGCCTACTAGCGGGGGGGAAGGAGCAGTTCTTC	CASSTRLLAGGKEQFF
TRBV25-1	TRBJ2-1	.	.	TGTGCCAGCAGTCGCCCTGTGGGGGCTAATGAGCAGTTCTTC	CASSRPVGANEQFF
TRBV19	TRBJ2-7	.	.	TGTGCCAGTGGCCTGGGGAGGACCTCCTACGAGCAGTACTTC	CASGLGRTSYEQYF
TRBV6-1	TRBJ2-3	TRBD2	.	TGTGCCAGCAGTGAAGCGGGGGGGGATACGCAGTATTTT	CASSEAGGDTQYF
TRBV2	TRBJ2-7	TRBD2	.	TGTGCCAGCAGGACGGGACTAGTGTCGTACGAGCAGTACTTC	CASRTGLVSYEQYF
TRBV30	TRBJ2-7	.	.	TGTGCCTGGAGGGTTGACACAGGGTTCAGCTACGAGCAGTACTTC	CAWRVDTGFSYEQYF
TRBV20-1	TRBJ2-7	TRBD1	.	TGCAGTGCTAGACAGGGGGCCGAGCAGTACTTC	CSARQGAEQYF
TRBV6-5	TRBJ1-1	.	few	TGTGCCAGCAGGATAAAATGGGGCAGCAACACTGAAGCTTTCTTT	CASRIKWGSNTEAFF
TRBV5-1	TRBJ2-3	TRBD2	.	TGCGCCAGCAGCGGTAGCGGGAGGGCCTGGGATACGCAGTATTTT	CASSGSGRAWDTQYF
TRBV5-6	TRBJ2-7	.	.	TGTGCCAGCAGCTTGGATGGCTTCGGGGAGCAGTACTTC	CASSLDGFGEQYF
TRBV5-1	TRBJ1-1	TRBD1	.	TGCGCCAGCAGGGACAGGGTTTCGGGGACTGAAGCTTTCTTT	CASRDRVSGTEAFF
TRBV10-2	TRBJ1-5	TRBD1	.	TGCGCCAGCAGTGAGGACAGGGTCCAGCCCCAGCATTTT	CASSEDRVQPQHF
TRBV4-1	TRBJ1-2	TRBD1	.	TGCGCCAAAGACGGGACAGGGGATGCATGCTATGGCTACACCTTC	CAKDGTGDACYGYTF
TRBV7-3	TRBJ1-1	TRBD1	.	TGTGCCAGCAGCCTAACCGGACAGGGGGTCCCTGAAGCTTTCTTT	CASSLTGQGVPEAFF
TRBV5-1	TRBJ2-7	TRBD1	few	TGCGCCAGCAGCACGGGGACAGGGGGTTTCCACGAGCAGTACTTC	CASSTGTGGFHEQYF
TRBV28	TRBJ1-1	.	.	TGTGCCAGCAGGAGGAGTATGAACACTGAAGCTTTCTTT	CASRRSMNTEAFF
TRBV9	TRBJ1-5	.	.	TGTGCCAGCAGCGTAGGGGTAACAGAGAATCAGCCCCAGCATTTT	CASSVGVTENQPQHF
TRBV6-1	TRBJ1-1	TRBD1	few	TGTGCCAGCAGTAAGGGACAGTTACCACTGGGAGCTTTCTTT	CASSKGQLPLGAFF
TRBV19	TRBJ1-5	TRBD1	.	TGTGCCAGTGGGACAGGGGCCTCCCAGCATTTT	CASGTGASQHF
TRBV28	TRBJ1-1	.	.	TGTGCCAGCAGATACCGTACTACAGGGCCCACTGAAGCTTTCTTT	CASRYRTTGPTEAFF
TRBV6-6	TRBJ1-6	.	.	TGTGCCAGCAGTTCCAACGGAGGGAATTCACCCCTCCACTTT	CASSSNGGNSPLHF
TRBV19	TRBJ1-2	.	few	TGTGCCAGTAGTCAGCGGTCTCGGGGGAGTAACGGCTATGGCTACACCTTC	CASSQRSRGSNGYGYTF
TRBV11-2	TRBJ2-5	.	once	TGTGCCAGCAGCTTTACTCGGGACACGGGGCGGGAGACCCAGTACTTC	CASSFTRDTGRETQYF
TRBV19	TRBJ2-7	.	once	TGTGCCAGTAGTAGCGCGCCCGCCGGCGAGCAGTACTTC	CASSSAPAGEQYF
TRBV6-6	TRBJ1-2	TRBD1	.	TGTGCCAGCACGCCCCTGCCGGGACAGGGAGGGTATGGCTACACCTTC	CASTPLPGQGGYGYTF